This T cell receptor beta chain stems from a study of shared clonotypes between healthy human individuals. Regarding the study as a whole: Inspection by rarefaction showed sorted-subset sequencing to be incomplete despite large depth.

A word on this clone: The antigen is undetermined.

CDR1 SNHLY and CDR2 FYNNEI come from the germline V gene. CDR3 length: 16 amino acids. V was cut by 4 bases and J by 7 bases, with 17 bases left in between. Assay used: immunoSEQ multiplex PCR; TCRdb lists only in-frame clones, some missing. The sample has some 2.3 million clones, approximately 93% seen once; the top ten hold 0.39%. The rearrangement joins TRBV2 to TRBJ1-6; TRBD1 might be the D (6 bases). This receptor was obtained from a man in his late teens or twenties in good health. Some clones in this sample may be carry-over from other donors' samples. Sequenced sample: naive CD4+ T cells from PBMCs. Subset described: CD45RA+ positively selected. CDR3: CASSARRMGANSPLHF. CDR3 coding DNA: TGTGCCAGCAGTGCACGGCGGATGGGGGCCAATTCACCCCTCCACTTT.